Presented here are 29 T cell receptor beta chains from one specimen sequenced in a study of identical twins. TCRdb re-called the 5' RACE reads through MiXCR, storing one row per CDR3 protein. The data hold about 220,000 distinct CDR3 sequences, with 6.5% to 8.5% observed a single time. The same data also contributed to another study, on yellow fever vaccine responses in identical twins.

Source material: memory (CD45RO+) T cells sorted from blood. These receptors were obtained from a woman between 18 and 29 years old in good health.

The chain combines TRBV7-6 with TRBJ1-2; TRBD1 matches at 8 bases. The CDR3 is made up of 15 amino acids. Germline loops: CDR1 SGHVS, CDR2 FNYEAQ. The junction had 7 bases not matched to a gene; V was cut back by 0 bases and J by 7 bases. CDR3: CASSLASGGFTGYTF. CDR3 bases: TGTGCCAGCAGCTTAGCTTCAGGGGGCTTTACTGGCTACACCTTC.

The chain combines TRBV6-1 with TRBJ2-2; no reliable D call. V gave up 4 bases and J gave up 0 bases, with 9 bases separating them. The CDR3 consists of 15 residues. Looked up from germline, CDR1 is MNHNS and CDR2 is SASEGT. CDR3 in amino acids: CASSVLRPNTGELFF. In nucleotides, the CDR3 is TGTGCCAGCAGTGTTTTACGCCCGAACACCGGGGAGCTGTTTTTT.

The table lists this clonotype with many counts. The rearrangement uses TRBV10-3 and TRBJ1-4; perhaps TRBD1 as D (5 bases). CDR1 is ENHRY, CDR2 SYGVKD, per germline. This CDR3 has 15 amino acids. Between the trimmed V and J ends, which lost 0 bases and 8 bases, there was a span of 13 bases. The CDR3 loop reads CAISESRGLEEKLFF. Here the CDR3 DNA reads TGTGCCATCAGTGAGTCGAGGGGATTAGAGGAAAAACTGTTTTTT.

J is TRBJ2-7 and V is TRBV5-8, with D uncertain. V lost 0 bases, J lost 2 bases, and 9 bases lay in between. The CDR3 spans 14 residues. Germline loops: CDR1 SGHTS, CDR2 YDEGEE. The CDR3 here is CASSLVAETYEQYF. The CDR3 DNA is TGTGCCAGCAGCTTGGTGGCAGAGACCTACGAGCAGTACTTC.

This clonotype occurred once. J is TRBJ2-5 and V is TRBV28, with D tentatively TRBD1 or TRBD2 (5 bases each). V lost 5 bases to trimming and J lost 7 bases, with 14 bases between them. CDR1 and CDR2 from the germline V gene are MDHEN and SYDVKM. The CDR3 loop spans 13 amino acids. CDR3 DNA sequence: TGTGCCAGCAGTCGGGACGGCACTGGGACCCAGTACTTC. This encodes CASSRDGTGTQYF.

This chain uses TRBV11-2 with TRBJ1-6; TRBD1 might be the D (5 bases). Trimming took 5 bases from V and 5 from J, leaving 10 bases between them. Germline V gives CDR1 SGHAT, CDR2 FQNNGV. The CDR3 extends over 14 amino acids. The CDR3 bases are TGTGCCAGCAGCCGGGACCCCCATAATTCACCCCTCCACTTT. Translation gives CASSRDPHNSPLHF.

There are many counts of this clonotype. The chain recombines TRBV6-1 with TRBJ2-3; tentative D call: TRBD2 (7 bases). Germline V CDR1 and CDR2: MNHNS, SASEGT. The CDR3 sequence is 16 residues long. Trimming pared 5 bases from V and 5 bases from J, leaving 20 bases between. The CDR3 spells CASSRPLGGREDTQYF. CDR3 bases: TGTGCCAGCAGTAGACCCTTGGGGGGGCGAGAAGATACGCAGTATTTT.

The chain combines TRBV6-2 or TRBV6-3 with TRBJ2-2; 7 bases match TRBD1. The CDR3 has 15 residues. J lost 6 bases, V lost 7 bases, and 11 bases had no gene match. Per germline, CDR1 MNHEY and CDR2 SVGEGT. DNA of the CDR3: TGTGCCAGCACCAAATCGGGACAGAGATCCGGGGAGCTGTTTTTT. Its translation is CASTKSGQRSGELFF.

There are a few counts of this clonotype. The chain couples TRBV2 to TRBJ1-2, with 7 bases lining up with TRBD1. Germline V lookup: CDR1 SNHLY, CDR2 FYNNEI. The CDR3 spans 14 residues. The J segment lost 5 bases and the V segment lost 8 bases, leaving 11 bases of the junction unmatched. This CDR3 is CASSFSQGRYGYTF. DNA of the CDR3: TGTGCCAGCTCTTTCTCACAGGGGAGGTATGGCTACACCTTC.

Only a few counts were recorded for this clonotype. This rearrangement joins TRBV11-2 to TRBJ2-1; D not certain. V shed 1 base and J shed 12 bases, with 13 bases lying between them. CDR1 and CDR2 from the germline V gene are SGHAT and FQNNGV. The CDR3 totals 13 residues. CDR3 sequence (DNA): TGTGCCAGCAGCTTAGGTCCAGGTCCCGGGCAGTTCTTC. It yields the protein CASSLGPGPGQFF.

The chain is built from TRBV5-1 and TRBJ2-3, with D unclear. The CDR3 covers 14 residues. From germline, CDR1 is SGHRS and CDR2 YFSETQ. Trimming stripped 0 bases from V and 3 bases from J, with 8 bases between. The DNA of the CDR3 is TGCGCCAGCAGCTTGGGTGCAATTACAGATACGCAGTATTTT. Its protein is CASSLGAITDTQYF.

This clonotype has a count of ten or more. The chain couples TRBV20-1 to TRBJ2-1, with a possible D match to TRBD2 (6 bases). The V end lost 2 bases, the J end lost 0 bases, and 14 bases lay between the germline ends. In germline, CDR1 is DFQATT, CDR2 SNEGSKA (reference sequence). This CDR3 contains 16 residues. For the CDR3, the DNA is TGCAGTGCTAGAATGAGCGGGCTAAGCTCCTACAATGAGCAGTTCTTC. The encoded protein is CSARMSGLSSYNEQFF.

This chain uses TRBV6-5 with TRBJ2-6; no clear D. The germline CDR1 and CDR2 sequences are MNHEY and SVGAGI. The CDR3 runs 17 residues. V dropped 2 bases and J dropped 0 bases, with 11 bases sitting between them. DNA for the CDR3: TGTGCCAGCAGTTACGCCGCTTTAAGCTCTGGGGCCAACGTCCTGACTTTC. Protein product: CASSYAALSSGANVLTF.

This clonotype was counted only a few times. The V call is TRBV2, the J call TRBJ2-3; D possibly corresponds to TRBD2 (6 bases). There are 14 residues in the CDR3. The V end lost 8 bases, the J end lost 6 bases, and 18 bases lay between the germline ends. From germline, CDR1 is SNHLY and CDR2 FYNNEI. The CDR3 sequence: CASGDSSSVDTQYF. CDR3 DNA: TGTGCCAGCGGGGACTCCTCCTCTGTGGATACGCAGTATTTT.

This clonotype was detected a few times. The rearrangement joins TRBV20-1 to TRBJ2-7, with 11 positions matching TRBD2. Germline V gene lookup returns CDR1 DFQATT and CDR2 SNEGSKA (reference sequence). J lost 1 base, V lost 6 bases, and 11 bases had no gene match. The CDR3 loop spans 16 amino acids. CDR3: CSAGKRLAGISYEQYF. Written as DNA, the CDR3 is TGCAGTGCCGGGAAACGACTAGCGGGAATTTCCTACGAGCAGTACTTC.

This clonotype was observed a handful of times. The genes are TRBV6-6 and TRBJ2-1; D is unresolved. The CDR3 has 12 residues. V gave up 4 bases and J gave up 9 bases, with 10 bases separating them. Per the germline V gene, CDR1 is MNHNY and CDR2 is SVGAGI (reference sequence). The CDR3 DNA follows: TGTGCCAGCAGTTTAAGGGTTGGTGAGCAGTTCTTC. Translated: CASSLRVGEQFF.

Many counts were recorded for this clonotype. J is TRBJ2-3 and V is TRBV15; TRBD2 is a possible D gene (7 bases). Germline CDR1 reads LNHNV; CDR2 reads YYDKDF (reference sequence). This CDR3 contains 14 residues. With 8 bases removed from V and 2 bases from J, the gap between germline ends came to 14 bases. CDR3 region: CATRVGGDTDTQYF. DNA of the CDR3: TGTGCCACCCGGGTAGGGGGGGACACAGATACGCAGTATTTT.

Notes on this clonotype: At one boundary the junction diverges from the germline segment, which might be a read error. The rearrangement joins TRBV12-3 or TRBV12-4 to TRBJ2-7, with D possibly TRBD1 on 8 matching bases. This CDR3 contains 18 residues. CDR3 amino acids: CAISSQEPGGAGANEQYF. In nucleotides, the CDR3 is TGTGCCATCAGTTCACAAGAACCAGGGGGCGCGGGAGCCAACGAGCAGTACTTC.

The gene calls are TRBV5-1 and TRBJ2-5; TRBD2 matches 10 bases. CDR1 and CDR2 from the germline V gene are SGHRS and YFSETQ. This CDR3 contains 16 residues. Trimming cost V 5 bases and J 2 bases; bases outside gene matches: 9. The CDR3 loop is CASRRPAGGQQETQYF. Written as DNA, the CDR3 is TGCGCCAGCAGGAGGCCAGCGGGGGGGCAACAAGAGACCCAGTACTTC.

In this sample, this clonotype turned up a few times. J is TRBJ1-1 and V is TRBV29-1; D ambiguous. The V end lost 6 bases, the J end lost 2 bases, and 7 bases lay between the germline ends. Germline V gives CDR1 SQVTM, CDR2 ANQGSEA. The CDR3 consists of 11 residues. The CDR3 protein is CSVLSNTEAFF. CDR3 sequence (DNA): TGCAGCGTCCTCAGTAACACTGAAGCTTTCTTT.

As for this clonotype: A read error may explain this, as a much larger clone is one base away. The rearrangement links TRBV15 to TRBJ2-3; 7 nucleotides align to TRBD1. CDR3 length equals 14 residues. Germline V gives CDR1 LNHNV, CDR2 YYDKDF (reference sequence). With 6 bases clipped from V and 3 bases from J, the junction kept 6 bases outside the gene matches. The CDR3 sequence is CATRLSQGTDTQYF. Here the CDR3 DNA reads TGTGCCACCAGGCTTTCACAGGGGACAGATACGCAGTATTTT.

This clonotype was observed at least ten times. The rearrangement joins TRBV12-3 or TRBV12-4 to TRBJ2-5, with 12 bases fitting TRBD1. CDR3 length equals 16 residues. The trim removed 4 bases at V and 5 bases at J, leaving 8 bases unmatched. CDR3 sequence reads: CASSSGTGGSWETQYF. In DNA, the CDR3 is TGTGCCAGCAGTTCCGGGACAGGGGGCTCGTGGGAGACCCAGTACTTC.

This clonotype was found many times. The rearrangement links TRBV20-1 to TRBJ2-7; D uncertain. V lost 4 bases, J lost 9 bases, and 22 bases lay in between. CDR3 length equals 14 residues. CDR1 and CDR2 (germline): DFQATT, SNEGSKA (reference sequence). This CDR3 reads CSATREEVSRGQYF. Here the CDR3 DNA reads TGCAGTGCTACCAGAGAGGAAGTATCCCGAGGGCAGTACTTC.

Only a few counts were recorded for this clonotype. This chain joins TRBV11-2 and TRBJ2-7; D may be TRBD1 (5 bases). V was shortened by 2 bases and J by 2 bases, with 13 bases between the two germline ends. The CDR3 extends over 15 amino acids. CDR1 and CDR2 (germline): SGHAT, FQNNGV. CDR3 coding DNA: TGTGCCAGCAGCTTATTACCACAGGCGACCTACGAGCAGTACTTC. This encodes CASSLLPQATYEQYF.

The V gene is TRBV2, the J gene TRBJ2-5, with 14 nucleotides matching TRBD2. Germline CDR1 and CDR2: SNHLY and FYNNEI. CDR3 length: 17 amino acids. Trimming took 6 bases from V and 2 from J; bases not matched to a gene: 8. CDR3 coding DNA: TGTGCCAGCAGGCCCGGACTAGCGGGGGGCAGGCAAGAGACCCAGTACTTC. As protein: CASRPGLAGGRQETQYF.

The J gene is TRBJ2-5, the V gene TRBV12-3 or TRBV12-4; weak D call: TRBD1 (5 bases). The CDR3 runs to 14 residues. V gave up 3 bases and J gave up 2 bases, with 10 bases separating them. CDR3 region: CASSFRQGQETQYF. The DNA of the CDR3 is TGTGCCAGCAGTTTCCGCCAGGGTCAAGAGACCCAGTACTTC.

This clonotype was seen a few times. The chain carries TRBV4-1 and TRBJ2-7; D may be TRBD2 (5 bases). CDR1 MGHRA and CDR2 YSYEKL come from the germline V gene. CDR3 length: 16 residues. V gave up 2 bases and J gave up 4 bases, with 18 bases separating them. DNA for the CDR3: TGCGCCAGCAGCCAAATAGGGTTCGGGGTTCCTTACGAGCAGTACTTC. Translation gives CASSQIGFGVPYEQYF.

This clonotype showed up many times. The chain links TRBV3-1 to TRBJ2-1, with 11 bases identical to TRBD2. Germline lookup yields CDR1 LGHDT and CDR2 YNNKEL (reference sequence). The CDR3 is 15 residues long. J was trimmed by 3 bases and V by 3 bases; bases with no gene match: 1. The CDR3 here is CASSHGTSGYNEQFF. The CDR3 region has the DNA TGTGCCAGCAGCCACGGGACTAGCGGCTACAATGAGCAGTTCTTC.

This clonotype was found a few times. The rearrangement links TRBV12-3 or TRBV12-4 to TRBJ2-2, with D possibly being TRBD2 (6 bases). V was cut by 2 bases and J by 1 base, with 8 bases left in between. The CDR3 has 15 residues. CDR3 sequence reads: CASSLRRENTGELFF. The CDR3, as DNA: TGTGCCAGCAGTTTACGGCGGGAGAACACCGGGGAGCTGTTTTTT.